The 2 T cell receptor beta chains given below trace back to one sample, sequenced in a study of cytomegalovirus exposure and HLA in healthy donors. The data were produced by immunoSEQ multiplex PCR, yet TCRdb's version contains in-frame clones alone and is incomplete. The sample lists roughly 150,000 clones, about nine tenths occurring once. Material: PBMCs. The origin of the receptors is a young man in good health and CMV-seronegative.

The genes are TRBV30 and TRBJ2-3; TRBD2 agrees at 12 bases. Per the germline V gene, CDR1 is GTSNPN and CDR2 is SVGIG (reference sequence). V lost 1 base, J lost 1 base, and 0 bases stayed unmatched. The CDR3 has 15 amino acids. Written as DNA, the CDR3 is TGTGCCTGGAGTGGACTAGCGGGGGGCACAGATACGCAGTATTTT. Translation: CAWSGLAGGTDTQYF.

The CDR3 region is CASSQGTGGYNEQFF. The CDR3 nucleotides read TGTGCCAGCAGTCAGGGGACAGGGGGGTACAATGAGCAGTTCTTC. The gene calls are TRBV27 and TRBJ2-1; 11 bases are a match to TRBD1. Germline trimming cut 5 bases from V and 4 bases from J; bases unmatched to any gene: 4. CDR3 length equals 15 residues. Germline CDR1 reads MNHEY; CDR2 reads SMNVEV (reference sequence).